This TCR beta chain was recovered during a study of blood T cell repertoires in COVID-19. Clones were sequenced by immunoSEQ multiplex PCR, and TCRdb holds only the in-frame ones, with some missing. This table has under 300,000 clones, approximately 90% appearing once. The V end lost 1 base, the J end lost 5 bases, and 5 bases lay between the germline ends. Germline V gives CDR1 MGHRA, CDR2 YSYEKL. The CDR3 is 13 amino acids. This rearrangement joins TRBV4-1 to TRBJ1-4; D unresolved. This clonotype was obtained from a woman aged 40 to 49 with acute or convalescent COVID-19. Sequencing used peripheral blood. CDR3 bases: TGCGCCAGCAGCCAAGTCAGGAATGAAAAACTGTTTTTT. Translation gives CASSQVRNEKLFF.